This T cell receptor beta chain was identified during a study of regulatory T cells in long-lasting Graves disease listed by TCRdb under 2021. Study-wide context: To count as having persistent Graves' disease, a patient had to have received antithyroid drug treatment for over 5 years with TSH receptor autoantibodies remaining persistently positive. On average, persistent Graves' disease patients in the clinical cohort had been on antithyroid drugs for about 9.3 years. A total of about 33 samples underwent TCR sequencing, from some 13 patients with persistent Graves' disease and 20 or so patients with newly diagnosed Graves' disease. Peripheral blood TCR sequencing and RNA sequencing compared persistent Graves' disease patients with newly diagnosed Graves' disease patients. The study took place in China and was registered as a clinical trial. Results and caveats for the whole study, not just this receptor: Persistent disease showed preferential use of TRBV28, TRBJ1-2 and TRBJ2-5, whereas newly diagnosed disease favored TRBV20-1 and TRBJ2-1. The small sample size was acknowledged by the authors as a limitation that may reduce accuracy. Only the TCR beta chain was sequenced and analyzed. More public clonotypes were shared among persistent patients (around 2,600) than among newly diagnosed patients (966). Because the primary lesion, thyroid tissue, could not be accessed, the study looked at peripheral blood alone. Compared with newly diagnosed patients, persistent Graves' disease patients had lower TCR Shannon entropy and fewer highly expanded clones, which suggests clonal expansion.

The CDR3 contains 18 residues, cysteine and phenylalanine counted. This entry keeps only the CDR3 DNA: 54 bases, framed from base 1. CDR1 and CDR2 were assigned from the germline V gene as LGHNA and YNFKEQ. Trimming accounts for 0 bases at V and 2 bases at J, while the number of junction bases matched to no gene is 11. Points on this clonotype: Its antigen is currently not known. No much larger clone is present one base from it, and per-base qualities are unavailable.

The time point label corresponds to: persistent/refractory GD, antithyroid drugs over 5 years with positive TRAb. For both TCR sequencing and RNA sequencing, RNA was extracted from PBMCs using TRIzol. The diagnosis of Graves' disease followed American Thyroid Association guidelines. Patients for the study were recruited at an endocrinology department in Xi'an, China. From each patient, about 9.7 milliliters of peripheral blood was collected into an EDTA anticoagulant tube. Ficoll Paque Plus density gradient separation was used to isolate PBMCs, and no further T cell sorting was done. An Agilent 2100 Bioanalyzer and agarose gel were used to check RNA quality, while a NanoDrop 2000 measured RNA concentration. The library came from multiplex PCR. Instrument on record: Illumina HiSeq 4000. iRepertoire HTBI primers and Arm-PCR amplification of CDR3 regions were used to construct TCR beta libraries. Before sequencing, the PCR products underwent gel purification. The study's processing was this. Gene usage analysis of CDR3 amino acid clonotypes relied on the roughly 60 TRBV and fewer than 15 TRBJ segments identified across samples. COPE and FqMerger were used to merge the filtered high-quality paired reads into contigs. Contigs were aligned with BLAST to IMGT TRBV, TRBD and TRBJ reference genes, and CDR3 was defined per IMGT. Any clonotype with a frequency above 0.1% was classified as a highly expanded clone. Repertoire diversity was measured by Shannon entropy, and V-J evenness by the Gini coefficient. A clonotype was considered public if more than one individual shared it. The raw public data were reprocessed by TCRdb itself: fastp quality trimming at Q25, MiXCR clonotype calling, in-frame beta chains only. Every entry covers one CDR3 protein and lists the most common genes and DNA from its rows. These V and J calls rely on TCRdb rather than the paper's analysis. This sample holds 400,000 to 500,000 distinct CDR3 sequences; around 21% were observed only once. The top ten hold 7% to 10% of the sample.

The chain is made from TRBV4-2 and TRBJ2-5, and 8 junction bases match TRBD2. The input for sequencing was peripheral blood mononuclear cells (PBMCs), taken when the disease was refractory, from a patient treated with antithyroid drugs. The sequence was collected from a female donor with Graves disease. The CDR3 region reads CASSQDFAYGREQETQYF. The nucleotide sequence reads TGTGCCAGCAGCCAAGATTTCGCATACGGGAGGGAACAAGAGACCCAGTACTTC.